Listed below are T cell receptor beta chains from one sample, sequenced in a study of OX40 agonist ivuxolimab in advanced cancers. Repertoires were generated with immunoSEQ multiplex PCR, while TCRdb's copy carries only in-frame clones and drops some. The sample includes more than 85,000 clones, around nine tenths of them seen just once. The material sequenced was CD4+ or CD8+ T cells sorted from blood, taken in a trial of the OX40 agonist ivuxolimab. The source is an adult with an advanced solid tumor such as melanoma, head and neck, liver or kidney cancer. The CDR3 runs from the conserved cysteine through the conserved F or W. D genes are given only for firm matches. Only part of the rows carry a size: once, few, many, or a class if the clone is expanded.

16	TRBJ2-7	-	TRBV11-3	-	CASSEPLGLGQYEQYF	TGTGCCAGCAGTGAGCCCTTAGGGTTGGGGCAGTACGAGCAGTACTTC
15	TRBJ1-2	-	TRBV7-9	-	CASSPWTEANYGYTF	TGTGCCAGCAGCCCTTGGACAGAGGCCAACTATGGCTACACCTTC
15	TRBJ1-5	-	TRBV10-3	-	CAISALQGEGQPQHF	TGTGCCATCAGTGCCCTCCAGGGCGAGGGCCAGCCCCAGCATTTT
15	TRBJ2-3	-	TRBV5-1	TRBD2	CASSYGLAGADTQYF	TGCGCCAGCAGCTACGGACTAGCGGGGGCTGATACGCAGTATTTT
13	TRBJ1-2	-	TRBV28	TRBD1	CASTEDRNYGYTF	TGTGCCAGCACCGAGGACAGGAACTATGGCTACACCTTC
14	TRBJ1-2	-	TRBV10-3	TRBD1	CAITAQTGNYGYTF	TGTGCCATCACAGCCCAGACAGGGAACTATGGCTACACCTTC
15	TRBJ1-4	-	TRBV4-1	TRBD1	CASSQDQGASEKLFF	TGCGCCAGCAGCCAAGATCAGGGGGCATCCGAAAAACTGTTTTTT
14	TRBJ2-3	-	TRBV5-1	-	CASSLERQPDTQYF	TGCGCCAGCAGCTTGGAGCGACAACCAGATACGCAGTATTTT
16	TRBJ2-3	-	TRBV11-2	-	CASSSNRGGSTDTQYF	TGTGCCAGCAGCTCCAACCGTGGGGGGTCTACAGATACGCAGTATTTT
13	TRBJ1-6	few	TRBV2	-	CASSSDQNSPLHF	TGTGCCAGCAGTTCAGACCAGAATTCACCCCTCCACTTT
13	TRBJ1-4	-	TRBV28	-	CASRRVLHEKLFF	TGTGCCAGCAGGAGGGTTCTTCATGAAAAACTGTTTTTT
15	TRBJ2-3	-	TRBV6-1	TRBD1	CASNMGQGFPDTQYF	TGTGCCAGCAACATGGGACAGGGCTTCCCAGATACGCAGTATTTT
11	TRBJ1-3	-	TRBV11-2	-	CASSWEDTIYF	TGTGCCAGCAGCTGGGAGGACACCATATATTTT
15	TRBJ2-2	few	TRBV6-5	-	CASSPRVGSTGELFF	TGTGCCAGCAGTCCCCGGGTGGGATCCACCGGGGAGCTGTTTTTT
15	TRBJ1-4	-	TRBV11-2	-	CASSLVFGVGEKLFF	TGTGCCAGCAGCTTAGTGTTCGGGGTCGGAGAAAAACTGTTTTTT
13	TRBJ1-2	-	TRBV6-1	TRBD1	CASSRQGNYGYTF	TGTGCCAGCAGTCGACAGGGAAACTATGGCTACACCTTC
14	TRBJ2-1	-	TRBV7-3	-	CASSLSPGPLEQFF	TGTGCCAGCAGCTTATCCCCGGGCCCCCTGGAGCAGTTCTTC
17	TRBJ2-7	-	TRBV5-8	TRBD1	CASRWGISGTGRSEQYF	TGTGCCAGCAGATGGGGAATTTCCGGGACAGGGAGGAGCGAGCAGTACTTC
16	TRBJ2-1	-	TRBV28	-	CASSLGGGSSYNEQFF	TGTGCCAGCAGTTTAGGGGGCGGTAGCTCCTACAATGAGCAGTTCTTC
15	TRBJ1-2	-	TRBV19	TRBD1	CASNPNPGTGDGYTF	TGTGCCAGTAACCCTAACCCCGGGACAGGGGATGGCTACACCTTC
11	TRBJ2-7	-	TRBV7-2	-	CASSLADEQYF	TGTGCCAGCAGCTTAGCCGACGAGCAGTACTTC
14	TRBJ2-7	-	TRBV28	-	CASSFVGTTYEQYF	TGTGCCAGCAGTTTCGTGGGGACCACCTACGAGCAGTACTTC